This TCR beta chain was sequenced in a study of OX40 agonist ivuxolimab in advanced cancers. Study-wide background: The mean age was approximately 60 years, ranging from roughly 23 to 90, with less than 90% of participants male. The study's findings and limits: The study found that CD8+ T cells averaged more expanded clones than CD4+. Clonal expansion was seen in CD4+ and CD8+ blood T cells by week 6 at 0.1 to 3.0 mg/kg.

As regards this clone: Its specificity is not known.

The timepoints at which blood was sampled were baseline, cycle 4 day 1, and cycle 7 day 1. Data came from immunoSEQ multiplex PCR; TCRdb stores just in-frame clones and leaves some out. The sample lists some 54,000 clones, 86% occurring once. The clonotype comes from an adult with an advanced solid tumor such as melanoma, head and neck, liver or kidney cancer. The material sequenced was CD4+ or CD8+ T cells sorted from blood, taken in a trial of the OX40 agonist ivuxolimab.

The CDR3 loop is CASSLVGTGLTDTQYF. The CDR3 region has the DNA TGTGCCAGCAGCTTGGTGGGGACAGGCCTCACAGATACGCAGTATTTT. The gene calls are TRBV5-8 and TRBJ2-3; 8 nucleotides agree with TRBD1. J was trimmed by 2 bases and V by 0 bases; bases with no gene match: 5. The germline V gene has CDR1 SGHTS and CDR2 YDEGEE. This CDR3 is 16 amino acids long.